One TCR beta chain is described in this entry. This sample is drawn from a study of blood T cell repertoires in COVID-19. In the original analysis: Scientists estimated how many nucleated cells there were by amplifying reference gene primers. Sequenced by immunoSEQ multiplex PCR; TCRdb stores in-frame clones only, minus some. D and trimming were read from the DNA, whereas the V and J calls and clone size are those reported in that table. This table has 100,000 to 150,000 clones, around 81% appearing once. CDR3 length: 14 amino acids. Trimming took 4 bases from V and 1 from J; bases not matched to a gene: 3. Germline CDR1 reads KGHSH; CDR2 reads LQKENI.

The sequence was obtained from a man aged 25 to 40 with COVID-19, enrolled during active disease. The chain recombines TRBV18 with TRBJ1-1, with 7 bases aligning to TRBD1. The sequenced sample was peripheral blood. In DNA form, the CDR3 reads TGTGCCAGCTCACTGGGACAGTGGAACACTGAAGCTTTCTTT. Encoded protein: CASSLGQWNTEAFF. Drawing the rest from reference TRBV18 and TRBJ1-1, the complete variable domain is NAGVMQNPRHLVRRRGQEARLRCSPMKGHSHVYWYRQLPEEGLKFMVYLQKENIIDESGMPKERFSAEFPKEGPSILRIQQVVRGDSAAYFCASSLGQWNTEAFFGQGTRLTVV.